This T cell receptor (beta chain) was sequenced for a study of shared clonotypes between healthy human individuals. The junction had 9 bases not matched to a gene; V was cut back by 7 bases and J by 1 base. Germline values: CDR1 SQVTM, CDR2 ANQGSEA. The CDR3 totals 16 residues. Assay: immunoSEQ multiplex PCR; the TCRdb copy retains only in-frame clones and omits some. The sample records 2 million to 2.5 million clones, around 92% being singletons. The V and J genes are TRBV29-1 and TRBJ2-2; 10 positions match TRBD2. The TCR was taken from a man between 18 and 29 years old in good health. Some clones in this sample may be carry-over from other donors' samples. Specimen: naive CD4+ T cells from PBMCs. The sample's subset: CD45RA+ positively selected. For the CDR3, the DNA is TGCAGCGGGAGAATAGCGGGAGGCGGGAACACCGGGGAGCTGTTTTTT. Translating gives CSGRIAGGGNTGELFF.